This T cell receptor beta chain was sequenced in a study of OX40 agonist ivuxolimab in advanced cancers. Study information: The dose-escalation group included hepatocellular carcinoma, melanoma, renal cell carcinoma and head and neck cancer. The mean age was roughly 60 years, ranging from about 23 to 79, with roughly four fifths of participants male.

Some clones are missing from TCRdb's copy, which holds only in-frame ones; the method was immunoSEQ multiplex PCR. In the table there are more than 70,000 clones, 84% of which are singletons. This CDR3 has 9 amino acids. V was trimmed by 5 bases and J by 4 bases, leaving 0 bases between them. Germline V CDR1 and CDR2: SQVTM, ANQGSEA. Study-wide results and limits: There were, on average, more expanded clones in CD8+ T cells than in CD4+.

Of note for this clone: Its antigen is not identified.

This TCR was sampled from an adult with an advanced solid tumor such as melanoma, head and neck, liver or kidney cancer. Specimen: CD4+ or CD8+ T cells sorted from blood, collected in a trial of the OX40 agonist ivuxolimab. V is TRBV29-1 and J is TRBJ2-1; D ambiguous. CDR3 nucleotides: TGCAGCGTTTACAATGAGCAGTTCTTC. Its translation: CSVYNEQFF.